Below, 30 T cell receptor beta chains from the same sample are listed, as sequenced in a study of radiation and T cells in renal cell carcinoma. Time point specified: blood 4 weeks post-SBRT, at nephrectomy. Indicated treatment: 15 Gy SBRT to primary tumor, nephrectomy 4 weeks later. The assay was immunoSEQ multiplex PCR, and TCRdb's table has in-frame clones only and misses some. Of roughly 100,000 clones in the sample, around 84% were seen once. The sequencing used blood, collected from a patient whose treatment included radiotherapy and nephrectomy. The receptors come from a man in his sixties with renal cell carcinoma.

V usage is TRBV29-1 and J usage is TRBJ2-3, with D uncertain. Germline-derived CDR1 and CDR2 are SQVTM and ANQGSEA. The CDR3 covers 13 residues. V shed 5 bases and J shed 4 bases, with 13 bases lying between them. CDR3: CSVSVGRADTQYF. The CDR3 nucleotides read TGCAGCGTTTCGGTTGGTCGCGCAGATACGCAGTATTTT.

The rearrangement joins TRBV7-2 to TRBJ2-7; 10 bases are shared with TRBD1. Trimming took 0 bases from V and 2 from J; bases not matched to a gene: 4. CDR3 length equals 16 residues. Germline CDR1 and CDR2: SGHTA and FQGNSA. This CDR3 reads CASSLAGQGPPYEQYF. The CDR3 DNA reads TGTGCCAGCAGCTTAGCGGGACAGGGGCCACCCTACGAGCAGTACTTC.

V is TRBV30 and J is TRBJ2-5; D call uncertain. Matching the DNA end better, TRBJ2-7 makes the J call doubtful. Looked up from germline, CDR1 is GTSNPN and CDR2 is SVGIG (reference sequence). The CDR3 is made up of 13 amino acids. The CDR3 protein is CAWRKQSGVEQYF. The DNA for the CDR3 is TGTGCCTGGAGAAAGCAGTCGGGTGTCGAGCAGTACTTC.

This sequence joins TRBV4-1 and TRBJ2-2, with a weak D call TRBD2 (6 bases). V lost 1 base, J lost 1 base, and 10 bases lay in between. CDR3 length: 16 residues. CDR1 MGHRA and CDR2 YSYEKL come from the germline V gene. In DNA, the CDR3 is TGCGCCAGCAGCCAAGCGGGGGTTCAGAACACCGGGGAGCTGTTTTTT. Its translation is CASSQAGVQNTGELFF.

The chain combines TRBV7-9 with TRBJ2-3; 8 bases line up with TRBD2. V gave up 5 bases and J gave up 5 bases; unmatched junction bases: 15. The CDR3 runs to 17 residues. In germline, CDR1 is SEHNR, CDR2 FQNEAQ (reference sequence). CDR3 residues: CASSHRATGGPGDTQYF. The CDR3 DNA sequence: TGTGCCAGCAGCCACCGGGCAACGGGAGGGCCAGGAGATACGCAGTATTTT.

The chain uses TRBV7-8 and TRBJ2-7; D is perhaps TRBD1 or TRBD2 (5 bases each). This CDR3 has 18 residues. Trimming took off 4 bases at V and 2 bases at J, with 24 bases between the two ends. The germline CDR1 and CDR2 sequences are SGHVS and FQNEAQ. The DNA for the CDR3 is TGTGCCAGCAGCTCCCGACCCGTCCCACGGGACGCAACCTACGAGCAGTACTTC. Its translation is CASSSRPVPRDATYEQYF.

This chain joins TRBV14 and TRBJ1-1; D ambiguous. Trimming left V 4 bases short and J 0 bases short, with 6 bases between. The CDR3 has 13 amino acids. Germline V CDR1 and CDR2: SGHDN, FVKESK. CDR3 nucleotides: TGTGCCAGCAGCCGGGCCGTGAACACTGAAGCTTTCTTT. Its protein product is CASSRAVNTEAFF.

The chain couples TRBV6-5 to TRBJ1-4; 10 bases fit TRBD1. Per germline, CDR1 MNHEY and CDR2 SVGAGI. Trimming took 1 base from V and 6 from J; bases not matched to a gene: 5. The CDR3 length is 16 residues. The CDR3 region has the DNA TGTGCCAGCAGTTACTATGGGACAGGGGTGGATGAAAAACTGTTTTTT. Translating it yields CASSYYGTGVDEKLFF.

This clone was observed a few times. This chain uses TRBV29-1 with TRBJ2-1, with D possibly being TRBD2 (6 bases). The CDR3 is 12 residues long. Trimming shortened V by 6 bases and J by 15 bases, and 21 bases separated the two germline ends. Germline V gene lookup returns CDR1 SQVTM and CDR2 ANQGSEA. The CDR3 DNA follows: TGCAGCGTCGCGGGACTTTTGGGGAGACGGTTCTTC. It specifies CSVAGLLGRRFF.

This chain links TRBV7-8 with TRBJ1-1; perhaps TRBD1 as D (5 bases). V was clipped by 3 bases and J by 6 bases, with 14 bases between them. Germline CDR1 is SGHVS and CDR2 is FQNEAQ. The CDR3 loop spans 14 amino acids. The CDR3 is CASSFPGTRAEAFF. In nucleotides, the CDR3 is TGTGCCAGCAGCTTCCCGGGGACCAGAGCTGAAGCTTTCTTT.

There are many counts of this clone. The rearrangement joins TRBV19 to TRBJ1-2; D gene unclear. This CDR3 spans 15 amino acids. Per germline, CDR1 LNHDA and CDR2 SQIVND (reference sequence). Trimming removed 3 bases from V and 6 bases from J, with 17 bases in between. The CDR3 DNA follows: TGTGCCAGTAGTATCGGAGTGACCCAAACCCATGGCTACACCTTC. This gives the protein CASSIGVTQTHGYTF.

DNA of the CDR3: TGTGCCAGCAGCCAGGACAGGTATCGAGGCACAGATACGCAGTATTTT. This codes for CASSQDRYRGTDTQYF. This chain links TRBV7-2 with TRBJ2-3; 7 bases are a match to TRBD1. The CDR3 runs 16 residues. Germline V CDR1 and CDR2: SGHTA, FQGNSA. The J segment lost 1 base and the V segment lost 5 bases, leaving 9 bases of the junction unmatched.

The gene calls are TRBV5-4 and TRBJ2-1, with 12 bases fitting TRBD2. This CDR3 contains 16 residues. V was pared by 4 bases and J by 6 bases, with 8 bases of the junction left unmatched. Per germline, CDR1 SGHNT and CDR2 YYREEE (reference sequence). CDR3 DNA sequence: TGTGCCAGCAGCCTCGGACTAGCGGGACCAACCAATGAGCAGTTCTTC. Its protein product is CASSLGLAGPTNEQFF.

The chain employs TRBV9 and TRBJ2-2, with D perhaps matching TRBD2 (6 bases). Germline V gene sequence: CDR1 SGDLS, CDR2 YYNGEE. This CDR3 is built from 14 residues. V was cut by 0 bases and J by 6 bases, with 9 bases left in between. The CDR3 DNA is TGTGCCAGCAGCGTAGTCGGGGGTGCCGGGGAGCTGTTTTTT. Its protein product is CASSVVGGAGELFF. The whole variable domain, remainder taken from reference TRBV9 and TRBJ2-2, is DSGVTQTPKHLITATGQRVTLRCSPRSGDLSVYWYQQSLDQGLQFLIQYYNGEERAKGNILERFSAQQFPDLHSELNLSSLELGDSALYFCASSVVGGAGELFFGEGSRLTVL.

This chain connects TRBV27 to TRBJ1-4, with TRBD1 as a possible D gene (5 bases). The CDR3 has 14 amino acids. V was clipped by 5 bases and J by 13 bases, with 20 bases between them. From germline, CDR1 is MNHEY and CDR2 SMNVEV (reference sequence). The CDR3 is CASSDQTGAGSLFF. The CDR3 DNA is TGTGCCAGCAGTGACCAAACAGGCGCCGGATCACTGTTTTTT.

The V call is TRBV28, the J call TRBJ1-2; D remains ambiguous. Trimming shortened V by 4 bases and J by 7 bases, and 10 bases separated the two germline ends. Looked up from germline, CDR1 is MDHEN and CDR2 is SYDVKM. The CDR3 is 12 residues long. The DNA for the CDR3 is TGTGCCAGCAGTTCCCTCGTGGGTGGCTACACCTTC. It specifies CASSSLVGGYTF.

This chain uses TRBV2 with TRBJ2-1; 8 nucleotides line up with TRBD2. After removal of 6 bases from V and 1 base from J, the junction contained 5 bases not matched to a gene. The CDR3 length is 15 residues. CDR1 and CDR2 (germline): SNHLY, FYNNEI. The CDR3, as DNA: TGTGCCAGCAGCGTTAGCGGGACTTCCTACAATGAGCAGTTCTTC. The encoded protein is CASSVSGTSYNEQFF.

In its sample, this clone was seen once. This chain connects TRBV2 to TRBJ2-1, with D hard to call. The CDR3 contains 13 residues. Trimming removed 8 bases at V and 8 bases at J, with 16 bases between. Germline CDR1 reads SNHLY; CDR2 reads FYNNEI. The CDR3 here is CASRKWLEDEQFF. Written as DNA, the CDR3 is TGTGCCAGCCGAAAGTGGCTAGAGGATGAGCAGTTCTTC.

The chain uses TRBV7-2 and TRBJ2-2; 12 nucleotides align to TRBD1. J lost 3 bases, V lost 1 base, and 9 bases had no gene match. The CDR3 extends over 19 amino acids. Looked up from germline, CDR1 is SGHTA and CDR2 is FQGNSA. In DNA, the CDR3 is TGTGCCAGCAGCTTAGATTCGGTGGGACAGGGGGCGGACACCGGGGAGCTGTTTTTT. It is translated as CASSLDSVGQGADTGELFF.

CDR3 sequence (DNA): TGCGCCAGCAGTGGACTAGCTGCGACCGCCGAGCAGTACTTC. Translation: CASSGLAATAEQYF. This sequence joins TRBV10-1 and TRBJ2-7; 7 bases line up with TRBD2. J was trimmed by 6 bases and V by 4 bases; bases with no gene match: 9. The V gene's germline CDR1 is WNHNN and CDR2 SYGVQD (reference sequence). The CDR3 runs to 14 residues.

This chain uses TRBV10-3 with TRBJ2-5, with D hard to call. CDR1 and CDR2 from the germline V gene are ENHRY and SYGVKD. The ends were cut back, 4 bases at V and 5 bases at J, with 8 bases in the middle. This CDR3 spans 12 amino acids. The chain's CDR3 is CAISGGWETQYF. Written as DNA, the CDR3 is TGTGCCATCAGTGGGGGTTGGGAGACCCAGTACTTC.

CDR3 residues: CATSRGDAGIQETQYF. DNA for the CDR3: TGTGCCACCAGCAGAGGCGATGCAGGGATCCAAGAGACCCAGTACTTC. The genes are TRBV15 and TRBJ2-5; D possibly corresponds to TRBD1 (5 bases). The CDR3 runs to 16 residues. Trimming pared 1 base from V and 1 base from J, leaving 13 bases between. Germline V gives CDR1 LNHNV, CDR2 YYDKDF (reference sequence).

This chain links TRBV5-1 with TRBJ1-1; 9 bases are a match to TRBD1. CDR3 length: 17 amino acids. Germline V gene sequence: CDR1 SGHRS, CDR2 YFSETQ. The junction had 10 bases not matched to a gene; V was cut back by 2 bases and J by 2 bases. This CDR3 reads CASSLLPGTGRNTEAFF. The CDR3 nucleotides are TGCGCCAGCAGCTTACTTCCCGGGACAGGGAGAAACACTGAAGCTTTCTTT.

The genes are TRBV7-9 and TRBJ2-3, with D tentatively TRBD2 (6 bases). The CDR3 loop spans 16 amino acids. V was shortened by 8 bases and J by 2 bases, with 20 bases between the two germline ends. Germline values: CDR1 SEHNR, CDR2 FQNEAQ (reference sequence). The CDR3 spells CASESPSGVITDTQYF. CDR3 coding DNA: TGTGCCAGCGAATCCCCCTCGGGGGTTATCACAGATACGCAGTATTTT.

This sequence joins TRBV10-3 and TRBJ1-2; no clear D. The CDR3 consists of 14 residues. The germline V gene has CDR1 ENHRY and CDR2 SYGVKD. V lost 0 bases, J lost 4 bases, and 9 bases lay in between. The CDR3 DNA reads TGTGCCATCAGTGAGTCGATAGTTCTCTATGGCTACACCTTC. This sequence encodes CAISESIVLYGYTF.

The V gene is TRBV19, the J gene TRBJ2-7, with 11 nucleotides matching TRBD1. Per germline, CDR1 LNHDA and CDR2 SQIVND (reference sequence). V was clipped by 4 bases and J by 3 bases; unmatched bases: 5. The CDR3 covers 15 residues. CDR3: CASSTSGTGGYEQYF. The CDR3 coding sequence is TGTGCCAGTAGTACTTCCGGGACAGGGGGCTACGAGCAGTACTTC.

For the CDR3, the DNA is TGTGCCAGCAGGGTAAACGGAGGCACAGATACGCAGTATTTT. Translating it yields CASRVNGGTDTQYF. The chain carries TRBV2 and TRBJ2-3; D remains unclear. The germline gives CDR1 SNHLY, CDR2 FYNNEI. The CDR3 totals 14 residues. The V end lost 6 bases, the J end lost 1 base, and 11 bases lay between the germline ends.

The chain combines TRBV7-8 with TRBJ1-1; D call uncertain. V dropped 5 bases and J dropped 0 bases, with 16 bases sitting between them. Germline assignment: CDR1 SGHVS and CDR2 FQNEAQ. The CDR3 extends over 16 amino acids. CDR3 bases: TGTGCCAGCAGCGGTTCCCGGACGGGTATGAACACTGAAGCTTTCTTT. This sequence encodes CASSGSRTGMNTEAFF.

The CDR3 region is CASSPIGGEQYF. In DNA form, the CDR3 reads TGTGCCAGCAGTCCTATTGGAGGGGAGCAGTACTTC. The rearrangement links TRBV6-1 to TRBJ2-7; a weak D match, TRBD2 (6 bases). The CDR3 has 12 amino acids. V was clipped by 5 bases and J by 7 bases, with 12 bases between them. The germline CDR1 and CDR2 sequences are MNHNS and SASEGT.

CDR3 sequence (DNA): TGTGCCAGCACCTCTCCCACCGAAAAACTGTTTTTT. Amino acids: CASTSPTEKLFF. V gene TRBV6-5 combines with J gene TRBJ1-4; D is unclear. CDR3 length: 12 amino acids. Germline V gene data show CDR1 as MNHEY and CDR2 as SVGAGI. Trimming took off 7 bases at V and 8 bases at J, with 11 bases between the two ends.